The 17 T cell receptor beta chains reported below all come from one sample, sequenced in a study of cytomegalovirus exposure and HLA in healthy donors. PCR was performed using 60 Vbeta and 13 Jbeta primers. This table comes from immunoSEQ multiplex PCR, and its TCRdb copy is limited to in-frame clones, with some not included. Of 100,000 to 150,000 clones listed, approximately 80% are singletons. Specimen: PBMCs. The receptors come from a woman aged 55-70 years in good health and CMV-seronegative.

This clone showed up just a few times. This chain connects TRBV2 to TRBJ1-1; no clear D gene. Germline V gives CDR1 SNHLY, CDR2 FYNNEI. The CDR3 loop spans 13 amino acids. V shed 6 bases and J shed 14 bases, with 22 bases lying between them. In DNA form, the CDR3 reads TGTGCCAGCAGGGGGAGAGGGAATACTAGCCCCTTCTTT. Amino acid sequence: CASRGRGNTSPFF.

This sequence joins TRBV9 and TRBJ2-7; TRBD2 aligns across 9 bases. With V trimmed by 0 bases and J by 1 base, 5 bases remained unmatched. The CDR3 totals 16 residues. CDR1 and CDR2 from the germline V gene are SGDLS and YYNGEE. In DNA, the CDR3 is TGTGCCAGCAGCGTAGTTCCTACTAGCGGGTCCTACGAGCAGTACTTC. This translates into CASSVVPTSGSYEQYF.

The chain combines TRBV6-5 with TRBJ1-4, with D perhaps matching TRBD1 (6 bases). The CDR3 is made up of 15 amino acids. Between the trimmed V and J ends, which lost 3 bases and 4 bases, there was a span of 12 bases. CDR1 and CDR2 (germline): MNHEY, SVGAGI. The CDR3 reads CASSYGGALNEKLFF. Here the CDR3 DNA reads TGTGCCAGCAGTTATGGGGGGGCGCTTAATGAAAAACTGTTTTTT.

The chain joins TRBV14 to TRBJ2-1; TRBD2 aligns across 10 bases. The CDR3 contains 17 residues. The trim removed 3 bases at V and 0 bases at J, leaving 5 bases unmatched. Germline loops: CDR1 SGHDN, CDR2 FVKESK. The CDR3 loop is CASSHPGLANSYNEQFF. The CDR3 DNA sequence: TGTGCCAGCAGCCACCCGGGACTAGCGAACTCCTACAATGAGCAGTTCTTC.

This rearrangement joins TRBV2 to TRBJ1-2; no clear D gene. Germline CDR1 and CDR2: SNHLY and FYNNEI. V lost 1 base to trimming and J lost 7 bases, with 16 bases between them. The CDR3 totals 15 residues. CDR3 sequence reads: CASSEGSNGSRGYTF. CDR3 nucleotide sequence: TGTGCCAGCAGTGAAGGATCCAACGGTTCACGTGGCTACACCTTC.

The V gene is TRBV7-9, the J gene TRBJ1-1; 7 positions match TRBD1. The J segment lost 3 bases and the V segment lost 1 base, leaving 11 bases of the junction unmatched. The CDR3 is made up of 17 amino acids. The germline V gene has CDR1 SEHNR and CDR2 FQNEAQ (reference sequence). CDR3 coding DNA: TGTGCCAGCAGCTTAGTCCGGCTAGACAGGGAGGACACTGAAGCTTTCTTT. Translation gives CASSLVRLDREDTEAFF. The variable domain in full, with the rest retrieved from reference TRBV7-9 and TRBJ1-1, is DTGVSQNPRHKITKRGQNVTFRCDPISEHNRLYWYRQTLGQGPEFLTYFQNEAQLEKSRLLSDRFSAERPKGSFSTLEIQRTEQGDSAMYLCASSLVRLDREDTEAFFGQGTRLTVV.

CDR3 residues: CASSDSDRVGENYGYTF. DNA for the CDR3: TGTGCCAGCAGTGACTCCGACAGGGTTGGAGAGAACTATGGCTACACCTTC. The rearrangement links TRBV6-4 to TRBJ1-2, with 7 bases aligning to TRBD1. CDR1 MRHNA and CDR2 SNTAGT come from the germline V gene. The length of the CDR3 is 17 residues. V was clipped by 0 bases and J by 2 bases; unmatched bases: 9.

This rearrangement joins TRBV28 to TRBJ2-7; 10 bases line up with TRBD1. Germline CDR1 MDHEN, CDR2 SYDVKM. J was trimmed by 7 bases and V by 5 bases; bases with no gene match: 11. The CDR3 length is 15 residues. The CDR3: CASSIPGTGVEEQYF. The DNA of the CDR3 is TGTGCCAGCAGTATCCCCGGGACAGGGGTCGAAGAGCAGTACTTC. The variable domain in full, completed from reference TRBV28 and TRBJ2-7, reads DVKVTQSSRYLVKRTGEKVFLECVQDMDHENMFWYRQDPGLGLRLIYFSYDVKMKEKGDIPEGYSVSREKKERFSLILESASTNQTSMYLCASSIPGTGVEEQYFGPGTRLTVT.

As concerns this clone: Other DNA sequences in this sample translate to the same CDR3. The J gene is TRBJ2-7, the V gene TRBV7-9; 8 nucleotides agree with TRBD1. The ends lost 3 bases at V and 2 bases at J; junction bases unmatched: 9. Germline lookup yields CDR1 SEHNR and CDR2 FQNEAQ (reference sequence). The CDR3 covers 16 residues. The CDR3 coding sequence is TGTGCCAGCAGCTTCACAGGGGGGCACTCTGCCTACGAGCAGTACTTC. This translates into CASSFTGGHSAYEQYF.

The J gene is TRBJ2-2, the V gene TRBV19; D is perhaps TRBD1 (6 bases). The V gene lost 5 bases and the J gene lost 3 bases, with 16 bases spanning the gap. Germline-derived CDR1 and CDR2 are LNHDA and SQIVND (reference sequence). The CDR3 runs to 16 residues. The DNA of the CDR3 is TGTGCCAGTAGTCCCTCCGGGACATTAGACACCGGGGAGCTGTTTTTT. Amino acids: CASSPSGTLDTGELFF.

This chain links TRBV12-5 with TRBJ2-1, with a possible D match to TRBD1 (6 bases). Germline lookup yields CDR1 LGHNT and CDR2 FRNRAP. V lost 6 bases, J lost 7 bases, and 13 bases lay in between. This CDR3 has 13 amino acids. CDR3 sequence: CASGLNTGNEQFF. CDR3 nucleotides: TGTGCTAGTGGCTTAAACACAGGGAATGAGCAGTTCTTC.

The V call is TRBV15, the J call TRBJ2-5; TRBD1 aligns across 11 bases. The CDR3 is 15 amino acids. Germline lookup yields CDR1 LNHNV and CDR2 YYDKDF (reference sequence). V trimming: 1 base; J trimming: 4 bases; junction bases outside the gene matches: 2. CDR3 sequence (DNA): TGTGCCACCAGCAGAGGGGACAGGGGGGGAGAGACCCAGTACTTC. This gives the protein CATSRGDRGGETQYF.

Regarding this clone: Distinct nucleotide sequences in the sample also encode this CDR3. V gene TRBV30 combines with J gene TRBJ1-3; possibly TRBD1 for D (5 bases). The CDR3 sequence is 12 residues long. Germline CDR1 GTSNPN, CDR2 SVGIG (reference sequence). V lost 0 bases to trimming and J lost 7 bases, with 7 bases between them. In DNA form, the CDR3 reads TGTGCCTGGAGTGTCCGGGGGAACACCATATATTTT. Amino acids: CAWSVRGNTIYF.

The CDR3 loop reads CASSMGQGAGGDTQYF. As DNA, the CDR3 is TGTGCCAGCAGCATGGGACAGGGGGCAGGTGGAGATACGCAGTATTTT. The J gene is TRBJ2-3, the V gene TRBV9, with TRBD1 identical over 12 bases. The junction had 8 bases not matched to a gene; V was cut back by 4 bases and J by 5 bases. CDR1 SGDLS and CDR2 YYNGEE come from the germline V gene. This CDR3 comprises 16 residues.

The rearrangement links TRBV6-6 to TRBJ2-1, with TRBD2 as a possible D gene (6 bases). The CDR3 runs 13 residues. Germline loops: CDR1 MNHNY, CDR2 SVGAGI (reference sequence). The V gene lost 2 bases and the J gene lost 9 bases, with 11 bases spanning the gap. DNA for the CDR3: TGTGCCAGCAGTTACGAGACTAGAAGTGAGCAGTTCTTC. It specifies CASSYETRSEQFF.

This chain links TRBV5-1 with TRBJ1-1; 7 bases match TRBD1. From germline, CDR1 is SGHRS and CDR2 YFSETQ. V trimming: 0 bases; J trimming: 1 base; junction bases outside the gene matches: 6. The CDR3 length is 16 residues. CDR3 sequence: CASSLAAGGTNTEAFF. Written as DNA, the CDR3 is TGCGCCAGCAGCTTGGCGGCAGGGGGGACGAACACTGAAGCTTTCTTT.

The chain couples TRBV25-1 to TRBJ1-4; 7 bases are shared with TRBD1. CDR1 and CDR2 (germline): MGHDK, SYGVNS. V was pared by 5 bases and J by 6 bases, with 6 bases of the junction left unmatched. The CDR3 runs 14 residues. CDR3 protein: CASSPQDRDEKLFF. CDR3 bases: TGTGCCAGCAGTCCGCAAGACAGGGATGAAAAACTGTTTTTT.